This T cell receptor beta chain was retrieved from a study of OX40 agonist ivuxolimab in advanced cancers. Study-wide context: The costimulatory receptor OX40 (CD134) was targeted by ivuxolimab, a fully human IgG2 agonistic monoclonal antibody. Of the 50 to 55 patients in dose escalation, approximately 20 had hepatocellular carcinoma, about 15 had melanoma, 9 had renal cell carcinoma and 9 had head and neck cancer. Peripheral TCRbeta sequencing was intended to test whether TCR sequence diversity was altered and clonal T-cell expansion was caused by ivuxolimab. Partial responses were achieved by three dose-escalation patients, of whom one had hepatocellular carcinoma and two had cutaneous melanoma. Patients were allowed to have had prior anti-PD-1, anti-PD-L1 or anti-CTLA-4 therapy, and about 40% of the dose-escalation patients had been treated with checkpoint inhibitors. Intravenous ivuxolimab was administered to patients every 2 weeks at six dose levels: 0.01, 0.1, 0.3, 1.5, 3 and 10 mg/kg. The paper describes the monotherapy dose-escalation part (N = 52 patients) of the phase I trial of ivuxolimab. The dose-escalation cohort was about 87% male with a mean age of about 60 years, ranging from roughly 23 to 90.

The trial excluded patients who had a history of autoimmune disease or were on systemic immunosuppression. In every dose cohort, peripheral blood was drawn for TCR sequencing at baseline, cycle 4 day 1, and cycle 7 day 1. Samples were obtained from an open-label, multicenter, first-in-human phase I dose-escalation trial of ivuxolimab. Adults with locally advanced or metastatic head and neck squamous cell, hepatocellular, melanoma or renal cell carcinoma were enrolled in the trial. Before TCR sequencing, CD4+ T cells and CD8+ T cells were sorted from peripheral blood as separate populations. CDR1 LNHDA and CDR2 SQIVND were looked up in the germline V gene (reference sequence). The CDR3 covers 15 residues, taking in both the cysteine and the phenylalanine. Of the read, only the CDR3 DNA is kept; its 45 bases are in frame from base 1. The junction shows trimming of 4 bases on V and 1 base on J, plus 13 bases between the germline ends.

As regards this clone: Its cognate antigen has yet to be identified. Base qualities were left out, and no much larger clone turns up one base away.

Genomic DNA was isolated from the sorted cells so that the TCRbeta CDR3 region could be sequenced. The immunoSEQ Assay was used for sequencing of TCRbeta CDR3 regions. The table comes from immuneACCESS by way of TCRdb, which keeps in-frame sequences with V and J called. Part of the clones is missing from these tables; in studies checked, under half for an unresolved V gene and the rest for unknown reasons. In this sample the table shows 70,000 to 85,000 clones, around nine tenths of which occur a single time. The leading ten clones occupy approximately 0.69% of the sample. Summary of the overall study and its limitations: On average, CD8+ T cells showed more expanded clones than CD4+ T cells after ivuxolimab. In the 0.1-3.0 mg/kg groups, partial responders were among the patients with the lowest normalized peripheral clonal expansion, particularly in CD8+ T cells. Clonal expansion of both CD4+ and CD8+ blood T cells was observed from baseline to week 6 at doses 0.1 to 3.0 mg/kg. The antigen specificity of the clonally expanded peripheral T cells was not determined. Low levels of normalized T-cell clonal expansion were also seen in some patients who did not respond.

The sequenced sample was CD4+ or CD8+ T cells sorted from blood, obtained in a trial of the OX40 agonist ivuxolimab. The chain uses TRBV19 and TRBJ1-1; TRBD1 is a weak D gene call, 6 bases matching. This sequence originates from an adult with an advanced solid tumor such as melanoma, head and neck, liver or kidney cancer. The CDR3 region has the sequence CASSTYRVGNTEAFF. The nucleotide sequence reads as follows: TGTGCCAGTAGTACTTACAGGGTCGGGAACACTGAAGCTTTCTTT.